The T cell receptor beta chain described here comes from a study of Ad26.COV2.S vaccination and SARS-CoV-2 variants. This clone was seen only once. Measured with immunoSEQ multiplex PCR; TCRdb has only the in-frame clones, and not every one. This table holds hundreds of thousands of clones, about 89% found once. The treatment here: around 19 received Ad26.COV2.S at low or high dose, single or two shots; about 5 received placebo; per-sample allocation not given. Sampling was done on day 63 after the first vaccine or placebo injection. Ad26 vector vaccine expressed Wuhan-strain SARS-CoV-2 spike. The sample here was peripheral blood, taken in a trial of Ad26.COV2.S vaccine versus placebo. This clonotype was obtained from a person between 18 and 59 years old who received the Ad26.COV2.S COVID-19 vaccine or a placebo.

CDR3 nucleotides: TGTGCCAGCAGCCTGGATGAGGGCCCGGCTTTCTTT. Amino acid sequence: CASSLDEGPAFF. The J gene is TRBJ1-1, the V gene TRBV9; D is undetermined. This CDR3 contains 12 residues. Germline CDR1 is SGDLS and CDR2 is YYNGEE. Trimming stripped 4 bases from V and 11 bases from J, with 15 bases between.